This T cell receptor (beta chain) was sequenced in a study of T cells in Graves' hyperthyroidism and ophthalmopathy. Study-level background: Any treatment followed the collection of peripheral blood at initial diagnosis.

Regions amplified from RNA transcripts were the TCR beta CDR3 regions. An initial round of RT-PCR targeting the TCR CDR3 relied on the HTBI primer set. TCRdb used MiXCR to reprocess the multiplex PCR reads, holding one entry per CDR3 protein. This table has roughly 100,000 distinct CDR3 sequences, about half appearing once. CDR3 length: 15 amino acids. Trimming took 7 bases from V and 6 from J, leaving 18 bases between them. Germline CDR1 is SNHLY and CDR2 is FYNNEI. This clonotype was picked up many times. The genes are TRBV2 and TRBJ2-2; D remains ambiguous. The TCR sequence derives from a woman aged 40 to 50 with Graves' hyperthyroidism. The specimen sequenced was blood. The CDR3 is CASTSGAKVPGELFF. Written as DNA, the CDR3 is TGTGCCAGCACTTCCGGAGCTAAGGTTCCCGGGGAGCTGTTTTTT.